In its sample, the clone carrying this TCR beta chain was seen a few times. The target antigen is unknown. The record originates from a study of T cells after yellow fever vaccination. A process of 5'RACE template switching, which added a universal primer site and UMIs, was used to make TCR cDNA. TCRdb used MiXCR to reprocess the 5' RACE reads, holding one entry per CDR3 protein. The table records 300,000 to 400,000 distinct CDR3 sequences, under 15% of them present only once. There are 12 residues in the CDR3. Trimming left V 8 bases short and J 11 bases short, with 16 bases between. Germline assignment: CDR1 MNHEY and CDR2 SVGEGT. The study, taken as a whole, reports: The bulk population could contribute abundant contaminating clonotypes to FACS-sorted repertoires. Post-booster repertoires contained most primary-vaccination clones again (96% CD4, 85% to 90% CD8).

This chain uses TRBV6-2 or TRBV6-3 with TRBJ1-5; D is uncertain. The sample here was CD4+ T cells sorted from PBMCs, taken 15 days after the yellow fever booster vaccination. This TCR came from a man in his late teens or twenties who received the YFV17D yellow fever vaccine. CDR3 sequence reads: CASGPSGNSQHF. CDR3 DNA: TGTGCCAGCGGCCCTTCCGGGAATTCCCAGCATTTT.